This T cell receptor (beta chain) was recovered during a study of blood T cell repertoires in COVID-19. Unmatched junction bases numbered 13, after V lost 5 bases and J lost 16 bases. This CDR3 spans 13 amino acids. CDR1 PRHDT and CDR2 FYEKMQ come from the germline V gene (reference sequence). TCRdb's copy holds only in-frame clones and misses some; the assay was immunoSEQ multiplex PCR. There are around 87,000 clones in the sample; just under 80% occur only once, and about 16% lies in the top ten. What was sequenced was peripheral blood. This chain links TRBV13 with TRBJ2-1; 8 nucleotides align to TRBD1. The sequence derives from a human donor in a cohort sampled during active COVID-19. The CDR3 spells CASSRTGRTGFFF. CDR3 bases: TGTGCCAGCAGCAGGACCGGACGGACAGGGTTCTTCTTC. Drawing the rest from reference TRBV13 and TRBJ2-1, the complete variable domain is AAGVIQSPRHLIKEKRETATLKCYPIPRHDTVYWYQQGPGQDPQFLISFYEKMQSDKGSIPDRFSAQQFSDYHSELNMSSLELGDSALYFCASSRTGRTGFFFGPGTRLTVL.